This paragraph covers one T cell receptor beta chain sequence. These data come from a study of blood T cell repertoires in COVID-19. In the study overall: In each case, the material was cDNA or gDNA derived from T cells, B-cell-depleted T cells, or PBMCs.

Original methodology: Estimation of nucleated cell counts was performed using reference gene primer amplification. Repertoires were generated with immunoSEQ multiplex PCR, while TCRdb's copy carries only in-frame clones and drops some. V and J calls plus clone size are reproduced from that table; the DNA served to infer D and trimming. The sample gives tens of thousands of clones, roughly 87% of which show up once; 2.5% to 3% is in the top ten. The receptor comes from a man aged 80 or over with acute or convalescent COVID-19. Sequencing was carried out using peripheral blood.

DNA of the CDR3: TGTGCCTGGACCCCGAGGGCAGGGGGCGTAATAGATACGCAGTATTTT. It is translated as CAWTPRAGGVIDTQYF. The V call is TRBV30, the J call TRBJ2-3; 8 positions match TRBD1. This CDR3 region has 16 residues. CDR1 GTSNPN and CDR2 SVGIG come from the germline V gene (reference sequence). V lost 4 bases, J lost 5 bases, and 14 bases stayed unmatched. The variable domain in full, with the rest retrieved from reference TRBV30 and TRBJ2-3, is SQTIHQWPATLVQPVGSPLSLECTVEGTSNPNLYWYRQAAGRGLQLLFYSVGIGQISSEVPQNLSASRPQDRQFILSSKKLLLSDSGFYLCAWTPRAGGVIDTQYFGPGTRLTVL.